This TCR beta chain came from a study of human T cells and chemical hapten exposure. Turning to the study itself: Patients received weekly diphenylcyclopropenone doses to the scalp throughout the roughly 24-week study.

The CDR3 runs to 14 residues. Germline V gene data show CDR1 as SGHTA and CDR2 as FQGTGA. Trimming stripped 1 base from V and 6 bases from J, with 12 bases between. TCRdb redid the calling of the RACE reads with MiXCR, one entry per CDR3 protein. The sample lists about 350,000 distinct CDR3 sequences; roughly 6% were seen once. The time point is: patch test 2, 6 weeks after DPC sensitization. This sample's treatment: therapeutic diphenylcyclopropenone sensitization with weekly scalp DPC. This clonotype was observed a few times. This chain connects TRBV7-3 to TRBJ1-1; a possible D gene is TRBD1 (5 bases). Here the sequenced sample was whole blood, taken in connection with sensitization to the hapten diphenylcyclopropenone (DPC). The TCR sequence derives from a woman aged 18-29 years with alopecia areata. Some clones in this sample may be carry-over from other donors' samples. The CDR3 nucleotides are TGTGCCAGCAGCTTAAGGGGGGGAAGCGCTGAAGCTTTCTTT. It encodes CASSLRGGSAEAFF.